The following is a T cell receptor (beta chain) sequence with its context. What it binds is not known. The repertoire was sequenced with immunoSEQ multiplex PCR; TCRdb's copy has only in-frame clones and lacks some. Of about 2,800 clones detected, 80% to 95% appear once; the ten largest clones hold about 2%. The data were taken from a study of stem cell transplantation in POMP-related autoinflammatory disease. Overall study findings and caveats: Unique TRB V-J gene pairings were limited in number in patients with PRAID.

Per germline, CDR1 LGHNA and CDR2 YNFKEQ. V lost 2 bases, J lost 5 bases, and 10 bases stayed unmatched. CDR3 length equals 16 residues. The clonotype comes from a human patient with POMP-related autoinflammation and immune dysregulation (PRAID). These T cells may partly come from the graft donor. The chain carries TRBV4-2 and TRBJ2-3; 7 bases are a match to TRBD2. Material: CD4+ follicular helper T cells (Tfh) from PBMCs, obtained after stem cell transplantation. CDR3 DNA: TGTGCCAGCAGCCAAAACCTTGCGGGAGCGGGAGATACGCAGTATTTT. This encodes CASSQNLAGAGDTQYF.